This T cell receptor (beta chain) was recovered during a study of CD8+ T cells in alopecia areata. Study results and caveats: Persistence of many expanded lesional clones was seen in scalp and blood during tofacitinib. Administration of tofacitinib significantly diminished scalp clonality and expanded CD8+ clones within the top 100.

Treatment meaning: oral pan-JAK inhibitor, 5-10 mg twice daily. Notes on this clone: Its target is not known.

RNA was isolated and reverse transcribed to cDNA, the sequencing template. Libraries were prepared by immunoSEQ multiplex PCR; TCRdb keeps only in-frame clonotypes and omits some of them. The table includes fewer than 150,000 clones, roughly 63% detected once. There are 13 residues in the CDR3. Germline V gene sequence: CDR1 SNHLY, CDR2 FYNNEI. Deletions cut 1 base from V and 1 base from J, with 5 bases between. Sequences were derived from CD8+ T cells sorted from blood, sampled at week 4, from a patient treated with tofacitinib. This chain connects TRBV2 to TRBJ2-7; D remains unclear. This receptor was obtained from a human donor with alopecia areata. The CDR3 here is CASSEGPSYEQYF. The CDR3 DNA reads TGTGCCAGCAGTGAAGGACCTTCCTACGAGCAGTACTTC. Filled out from reference TRBV2 and TRBJ2-7, the complete variable domain reads EPEVTQTPSHQVTQMGQEVILRCVPISNHLYFYWYRQILGQKVEFLVSFYNNEISEKSEIFDDQFSVERPDGSNFTLKIRSTKLEDSAMYFCASSEGPSYEQYFGPGTRLTVT.